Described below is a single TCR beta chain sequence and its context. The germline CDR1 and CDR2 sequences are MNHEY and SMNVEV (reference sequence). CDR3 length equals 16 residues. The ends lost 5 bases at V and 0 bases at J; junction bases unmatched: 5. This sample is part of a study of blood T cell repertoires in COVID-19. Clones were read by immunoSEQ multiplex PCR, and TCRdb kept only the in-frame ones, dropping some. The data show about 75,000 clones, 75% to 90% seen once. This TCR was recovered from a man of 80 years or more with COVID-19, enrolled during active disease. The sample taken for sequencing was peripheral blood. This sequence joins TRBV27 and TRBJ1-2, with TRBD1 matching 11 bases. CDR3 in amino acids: CASSLGTGGANYGYTF. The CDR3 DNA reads TGTGCCAGCAGTCTGGGGACAGGGGGAGCTAACTATGGCTACACCTTC.